The T cell receptor (beta chain) described here comes from a study of CD8+CD57+ T cells in acquired aplastic anemia. The germline gives CDR1 SNHLY, CDR2 FYNNEI. Trimming at V came to 5 bases and at J to 7 bases, leaving 8 bases not matched to a gene. The CDR3 consists of 14 residues. Only patients with CD8+CD57+ cell expansion on flow cytometry were chosen for sequencing. Genomic DNA constituted the template upon which TCR beta VDJ and CDR3 profiling was performed. TCRdb analysed the reads with MiXCR anew, one entry per CDR3 protein. The sample includes about 160,000 distinct CDR3 sequences, about 48% seen only once; the top ten take about 31%. This clonotype occurred once.

The chain joins TRBV2 to TRBJ1-5; 7 positions match TRBD1. The source of this sequence is a human donor with aplastic anemia. The specimen was sorted CD4+, CD8+, or CD8+CD57+ T cells (not recorded which) from PBMCs. The CDR3 DNA reads as TGTGCCAGCAGTTCAGGGACAGCCAGGCAGCCCCAGCATTTT. It encodes CASSSGTARQPQHF.